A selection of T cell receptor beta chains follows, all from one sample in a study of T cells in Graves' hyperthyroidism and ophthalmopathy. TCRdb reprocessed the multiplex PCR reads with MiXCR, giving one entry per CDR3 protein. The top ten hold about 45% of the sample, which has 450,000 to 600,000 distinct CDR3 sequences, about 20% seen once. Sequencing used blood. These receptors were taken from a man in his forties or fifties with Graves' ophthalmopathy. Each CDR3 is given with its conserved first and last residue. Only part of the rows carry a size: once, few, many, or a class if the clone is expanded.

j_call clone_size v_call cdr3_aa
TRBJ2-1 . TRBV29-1 CSVERQAYNEQFF
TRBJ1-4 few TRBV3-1 CASSHGEKLFF
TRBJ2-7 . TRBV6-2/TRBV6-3 CASSKGPLGEQYF
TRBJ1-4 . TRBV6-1 CASSSGGAGEKLFF
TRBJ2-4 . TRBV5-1 CARYRGGHIRAKNIQYF
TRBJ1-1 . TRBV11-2 CASTPDRRRGDTEAFF
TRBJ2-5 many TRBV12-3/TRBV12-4 CASGGLAEETQYF
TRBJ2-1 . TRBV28 CASSLFSSGNNLPYNEQFF
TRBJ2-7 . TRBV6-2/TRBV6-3 CASSGTKTGEQYF
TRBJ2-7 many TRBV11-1 CASSFRQLAGYEQYF
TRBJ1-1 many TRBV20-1 CSAPTRRANTEAFF
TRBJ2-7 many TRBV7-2 CASSLTSGTPYEQYF
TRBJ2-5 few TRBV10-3 CAISDLAGGGIQETQYF
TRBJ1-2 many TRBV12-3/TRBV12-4 CASSLTRYGYTF
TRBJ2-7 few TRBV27 CASSLSAGRLYEQYF
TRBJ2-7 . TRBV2 CASSPQTSFEQYF
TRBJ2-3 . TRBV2 CASTGGGLAALSTDTQYF
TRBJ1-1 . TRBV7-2 CAGSLKVNTEAFF
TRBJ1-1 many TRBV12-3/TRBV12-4 CASTTRGMNTEAFF
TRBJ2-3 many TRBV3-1 CASSQRTRDRTDTQYF
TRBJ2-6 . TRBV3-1 CASSLRTGGLLSGANVLTF
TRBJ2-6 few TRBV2 CASIPGPSSGANVLTF
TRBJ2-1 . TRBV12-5 CASGPHNEQFF
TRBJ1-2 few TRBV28 CASSGVRGYGYTF
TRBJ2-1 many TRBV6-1 CASSTRDTRSYNEQFF
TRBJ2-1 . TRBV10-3 CAISESMLAGGHEQFF
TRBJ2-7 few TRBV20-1 CSATGPSGSYEQYF
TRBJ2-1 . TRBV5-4 CASSATGGGYNEQFF
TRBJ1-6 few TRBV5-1 CASSLVTGNSSPLHF
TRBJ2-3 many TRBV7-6 CASRPGASGTDTQYF
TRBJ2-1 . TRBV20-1 CSARDAAVSTTFF
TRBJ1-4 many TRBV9 CASSVGIRDNEKLFF
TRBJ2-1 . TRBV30 CAWRGGTGVWGEQFF
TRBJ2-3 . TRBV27 CASSLEGRGRDTQYF
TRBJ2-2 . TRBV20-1 CSARDKVITGELFF
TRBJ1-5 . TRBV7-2 CASSVDRGSSNQPQHF
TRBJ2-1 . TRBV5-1 CASRWSGSHYNEQFF
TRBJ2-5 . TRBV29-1 CSVPTGNLETQYF
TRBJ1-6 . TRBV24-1 CATSVQDSAGNSPLHF
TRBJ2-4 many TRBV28 CASTSGKNIQYF
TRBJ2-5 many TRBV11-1 CASSPQGFLAAQETQYF
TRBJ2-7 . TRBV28 CASSPWTGPLDSSF
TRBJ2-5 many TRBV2 CASSEAPLETQYF
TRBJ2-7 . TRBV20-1 CSATGGRGSPLGYEQYF
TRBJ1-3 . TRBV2 CASSADSARGNTIYF
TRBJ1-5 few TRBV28 CASKAGIVNNQPQHF
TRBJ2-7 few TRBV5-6 CASSLGVGAGKYEQYF
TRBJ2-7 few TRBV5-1 CASSFGRSGQRPYEQYF
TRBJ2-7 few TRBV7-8 CASSLMAFSDEQYF
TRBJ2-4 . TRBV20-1 CSARQGSNIQYF
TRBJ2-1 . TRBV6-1 CASSTLGGGKNEQFF
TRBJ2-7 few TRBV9 CASSVGGQGEQYF
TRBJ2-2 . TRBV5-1 CASSLFRTTPTGELFF
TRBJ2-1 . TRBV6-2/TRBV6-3 CASSYTPGTNEQFF
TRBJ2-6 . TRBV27 CASRNRAGANVLTF
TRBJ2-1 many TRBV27 CASKGGASYNEQFF
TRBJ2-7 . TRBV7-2 CASSSERGAAYEQYF
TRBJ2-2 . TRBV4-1 CASSHVEVTGELFF
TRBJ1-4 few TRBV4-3 CASSQDWGRRSEEKLFF
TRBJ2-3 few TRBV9 CASSTRSSDTQYF